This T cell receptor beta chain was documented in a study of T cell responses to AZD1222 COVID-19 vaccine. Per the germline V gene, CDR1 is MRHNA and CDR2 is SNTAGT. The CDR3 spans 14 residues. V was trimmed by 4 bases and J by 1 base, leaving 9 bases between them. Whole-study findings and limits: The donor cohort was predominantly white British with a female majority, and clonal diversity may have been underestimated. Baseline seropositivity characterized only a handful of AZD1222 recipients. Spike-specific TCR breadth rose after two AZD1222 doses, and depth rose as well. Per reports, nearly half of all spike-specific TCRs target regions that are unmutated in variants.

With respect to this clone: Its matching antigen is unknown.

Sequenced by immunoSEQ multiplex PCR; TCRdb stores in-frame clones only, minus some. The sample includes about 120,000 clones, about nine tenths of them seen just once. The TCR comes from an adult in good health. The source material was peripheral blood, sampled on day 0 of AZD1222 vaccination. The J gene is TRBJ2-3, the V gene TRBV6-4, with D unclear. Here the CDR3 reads CASSAGEGTDTQYF. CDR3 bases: TGTGCCAGCAGTGCTGGAGAGGGCACAGATACGCAGTATTTT.